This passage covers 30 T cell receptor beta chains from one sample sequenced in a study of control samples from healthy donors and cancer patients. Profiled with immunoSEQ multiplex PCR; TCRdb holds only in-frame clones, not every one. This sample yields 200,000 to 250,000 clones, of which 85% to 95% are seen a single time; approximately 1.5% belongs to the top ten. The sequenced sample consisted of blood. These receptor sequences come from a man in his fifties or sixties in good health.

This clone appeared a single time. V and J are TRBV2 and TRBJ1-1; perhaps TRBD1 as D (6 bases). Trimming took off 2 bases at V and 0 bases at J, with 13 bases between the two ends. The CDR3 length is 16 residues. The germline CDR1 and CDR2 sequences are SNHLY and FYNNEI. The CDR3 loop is CASSERAGALNTEAFF. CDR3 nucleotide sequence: TGTGCCAGCAGTGAACGGGCAGGGGCACTGAACACTGAAGCTTTCTTT.

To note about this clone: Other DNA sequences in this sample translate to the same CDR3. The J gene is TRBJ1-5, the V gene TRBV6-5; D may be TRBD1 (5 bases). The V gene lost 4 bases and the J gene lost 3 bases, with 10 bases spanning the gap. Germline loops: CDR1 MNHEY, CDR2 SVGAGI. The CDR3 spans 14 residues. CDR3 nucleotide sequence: TGTGCCAGCAGTTTCCGGGACTCCAATCAGCCCCAGCATTTT. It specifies CASSFRDSNQPQHF.

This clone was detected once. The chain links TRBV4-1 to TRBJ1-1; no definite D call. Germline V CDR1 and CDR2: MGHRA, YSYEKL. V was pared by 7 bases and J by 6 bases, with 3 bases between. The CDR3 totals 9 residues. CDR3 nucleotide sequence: TGCGCCAGCAAACCTGAAGCTTTCTTT. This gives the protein CASKPEAFF.

CDR3 sequence reads: CASSVGSGLGLTDTQYF. The DNA of the CDR3 is TGTGCCAGCAGCGTAGGATCGGGACTAGGATTGACAGATACGCAGTATTTT. The chain has TRBV9 and TRBJ2-3; 8 bases are a match to TRBD2. V lost 0 bases to trimming and J lost 3 bases; unmatched junction nucleotides: 9. Germline assignment: CDR1 SGDLS and CDR2 YYNGEE. CDR3 length: 17 amino acids.

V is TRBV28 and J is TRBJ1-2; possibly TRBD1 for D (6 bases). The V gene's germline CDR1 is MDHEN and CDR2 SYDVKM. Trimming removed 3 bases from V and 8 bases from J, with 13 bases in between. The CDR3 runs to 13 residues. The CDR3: CASSFRGLRGYTF. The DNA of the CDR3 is TGTGCCAGCAGTTTTAGGGGGTTGAGAGGCTACACCTTC.

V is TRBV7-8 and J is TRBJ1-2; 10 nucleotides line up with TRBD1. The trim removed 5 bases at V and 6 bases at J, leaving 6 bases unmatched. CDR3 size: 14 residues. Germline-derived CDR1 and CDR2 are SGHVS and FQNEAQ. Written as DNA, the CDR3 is TGTGCCAGCAGCCTCCGGGACAGGGGTAATGGCTACACCTTC. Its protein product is CASSLRDRGNGYTF. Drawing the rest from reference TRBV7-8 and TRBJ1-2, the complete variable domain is GAGVSQSPRYKVAKRGQDVALRCDPISGHVSLFWYQQALGQGPEFLTYFQNEAQLDKSGLPSDRFFAERPEGSVSTLKIQRTQQEDSAVYLCASSLRDRGNGYTFGSGTRLTVV.

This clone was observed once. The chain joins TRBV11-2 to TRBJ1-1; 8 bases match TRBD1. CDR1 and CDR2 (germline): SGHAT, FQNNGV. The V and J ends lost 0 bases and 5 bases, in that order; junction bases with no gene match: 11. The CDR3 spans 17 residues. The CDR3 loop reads CASSLEGQGAILTEAFF. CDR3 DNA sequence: TGTGCCAGCAGCTTAGAAGGGCAGGGGGCAATATTAACTGAAGCTTTCTTT.

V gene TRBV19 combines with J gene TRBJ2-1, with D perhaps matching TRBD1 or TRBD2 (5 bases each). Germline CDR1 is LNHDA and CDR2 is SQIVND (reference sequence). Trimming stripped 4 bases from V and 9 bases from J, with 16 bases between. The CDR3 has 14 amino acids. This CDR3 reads CASSKRQGGGEQFF. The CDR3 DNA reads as TGTGCCAGTAGTAAAAGGCAGGGCGGAGGTGAGCAGTTCTTC.

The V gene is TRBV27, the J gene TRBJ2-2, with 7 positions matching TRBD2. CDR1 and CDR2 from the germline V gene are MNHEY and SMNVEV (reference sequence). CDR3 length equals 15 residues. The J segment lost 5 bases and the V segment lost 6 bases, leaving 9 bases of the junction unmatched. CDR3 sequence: CASSAGGIGTGELFF. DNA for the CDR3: TGTGCCAGCAGCGCCGGGGGGATAGGAACCGGGGAGCTGTTTTTT.

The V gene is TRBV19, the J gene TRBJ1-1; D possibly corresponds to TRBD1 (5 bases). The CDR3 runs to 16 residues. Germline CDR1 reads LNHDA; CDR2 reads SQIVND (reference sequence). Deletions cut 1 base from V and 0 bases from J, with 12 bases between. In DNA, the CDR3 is TGTGCCAGTAGTATAGGGGGGGGGACGGTGAACACTGAAGCTTTCTTT. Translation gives CASSIGGGTVNTEAFF.

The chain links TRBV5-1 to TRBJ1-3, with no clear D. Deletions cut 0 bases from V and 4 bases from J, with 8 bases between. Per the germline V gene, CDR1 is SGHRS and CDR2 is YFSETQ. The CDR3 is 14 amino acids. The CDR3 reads CASSLGRKGNTIYF. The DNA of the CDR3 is TGCGCCAGCAGCTTGGGTAGGAAAGGAAACACCATATATTTT. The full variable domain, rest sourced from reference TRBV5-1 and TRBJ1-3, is KAGVTQTPRYLIKTRGQQVTLSCSPISGHRSVSWYQQTPGQGLQFLFEYFSETQRNKGNFPGRFSGRQFSNSRSEMNVSTLELGDSALYLCASSLGRKGNTIYFGEGSWLTVV.

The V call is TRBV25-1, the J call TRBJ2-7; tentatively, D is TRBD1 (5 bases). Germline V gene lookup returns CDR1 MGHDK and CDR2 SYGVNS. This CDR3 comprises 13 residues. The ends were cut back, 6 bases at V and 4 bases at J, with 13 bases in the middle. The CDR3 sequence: CASSDRNYYEQYV. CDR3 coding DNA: TGTGCCAGCAGCGACAGAAACTATTACGAGCAGTACGTC.

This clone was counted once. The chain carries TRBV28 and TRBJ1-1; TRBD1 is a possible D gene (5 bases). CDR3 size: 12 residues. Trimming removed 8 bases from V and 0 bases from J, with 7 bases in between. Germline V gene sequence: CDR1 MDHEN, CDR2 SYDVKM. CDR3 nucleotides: TGTGCCAGCGGGGGAGTGAACACTGAAGCTTTCTTT. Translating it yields CASGGVNTEAFF.

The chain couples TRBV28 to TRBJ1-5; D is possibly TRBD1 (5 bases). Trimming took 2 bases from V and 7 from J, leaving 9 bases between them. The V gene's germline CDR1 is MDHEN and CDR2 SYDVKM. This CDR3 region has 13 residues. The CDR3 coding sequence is TGTGCCAGCAGTTTACAGGGAACCCAGCCCCAGCATTTT. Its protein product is CASSLQGTQPQHF.

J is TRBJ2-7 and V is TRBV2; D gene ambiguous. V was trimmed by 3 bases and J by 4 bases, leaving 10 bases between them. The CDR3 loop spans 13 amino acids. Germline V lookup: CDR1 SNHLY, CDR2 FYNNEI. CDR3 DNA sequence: TGTGCCAGCAGTGAGAAGCGCCTTTACGAGCAGTACGTC. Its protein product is CASSEKRLYEQYV.

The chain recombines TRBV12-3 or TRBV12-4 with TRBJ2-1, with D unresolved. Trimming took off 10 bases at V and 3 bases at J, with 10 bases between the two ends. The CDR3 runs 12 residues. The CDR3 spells CATCTGYNEQFF. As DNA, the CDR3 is TGTGCCACCTGTACGGGCTACAATGAGCAGTTCTTC.

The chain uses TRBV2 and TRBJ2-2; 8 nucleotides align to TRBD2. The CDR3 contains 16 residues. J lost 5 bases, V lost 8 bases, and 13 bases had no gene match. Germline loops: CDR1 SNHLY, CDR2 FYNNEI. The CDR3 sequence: CASSLLSGGETGELFF. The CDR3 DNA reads TGTGCCAGCTCCCTCCTAAGCGGGGGTGAGACCGGGGAGCTGTTTTTT.

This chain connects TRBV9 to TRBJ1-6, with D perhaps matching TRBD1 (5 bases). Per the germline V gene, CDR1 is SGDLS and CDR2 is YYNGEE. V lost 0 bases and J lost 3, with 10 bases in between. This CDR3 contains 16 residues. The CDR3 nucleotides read TGTGCCAGCAGCGTAGATGGGGGGGACTATAATTCACCCCTCCACTTT. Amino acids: CASSVDGGDYNSPLHF.

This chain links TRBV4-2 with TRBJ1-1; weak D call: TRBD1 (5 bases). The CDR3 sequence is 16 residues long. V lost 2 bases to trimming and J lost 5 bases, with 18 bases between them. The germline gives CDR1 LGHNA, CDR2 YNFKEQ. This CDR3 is CASSQSRIQGYTEAFF. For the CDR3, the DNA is TGTGCCAGCAGCCAATCAAGGATTCAGGGATATACTGAAGCTTTCTTT.

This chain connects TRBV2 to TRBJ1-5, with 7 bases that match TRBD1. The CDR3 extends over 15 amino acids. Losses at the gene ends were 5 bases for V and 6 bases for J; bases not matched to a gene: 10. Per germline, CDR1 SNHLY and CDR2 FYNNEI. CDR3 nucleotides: TGTGCCAGCAGTCCTCAGACAGGGCAGATTCAGCCCCAGCATTTT. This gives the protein CASSPQTGQIQPQHF.

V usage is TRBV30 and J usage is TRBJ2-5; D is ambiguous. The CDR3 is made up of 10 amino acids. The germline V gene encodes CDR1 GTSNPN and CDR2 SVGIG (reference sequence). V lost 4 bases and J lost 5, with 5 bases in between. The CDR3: CAWKSETQYF. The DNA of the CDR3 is TGTGCCTGGAAGTCGGAGACCCAGTACTTC.

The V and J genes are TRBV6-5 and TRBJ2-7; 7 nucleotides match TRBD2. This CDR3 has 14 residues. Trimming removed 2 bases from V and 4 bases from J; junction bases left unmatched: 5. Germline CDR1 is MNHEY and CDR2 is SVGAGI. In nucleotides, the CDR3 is TGTGCCAGCAGTTACGGTGGCGGGGGTTACGAGCAGTACTTC. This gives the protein CASSYGGGGYEQYF.

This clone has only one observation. CDR3 residues: CASSLQGAYGYTF. In nucleotides, the CDR3 is TGTGCCAGCAGCTTGCAGGGGGCGTATGGCTACACCTTC. The chain links TRBV5-4 to TRBJ1-2, with 8 bases that match TRBD1. Germline loops: CDR1 SGHNT, CDR2 YYREEE (reference sequence). Trimming cost V 1 base and J 5 bases; bases outside gene matches: 1. The CDR3 sequence is 13 residues long.

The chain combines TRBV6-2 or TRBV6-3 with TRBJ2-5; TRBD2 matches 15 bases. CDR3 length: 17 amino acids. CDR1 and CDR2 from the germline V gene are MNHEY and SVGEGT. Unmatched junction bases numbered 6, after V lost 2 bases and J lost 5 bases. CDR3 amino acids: CASSYPGLAGGRETQYF. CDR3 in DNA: TGTGCCAGCAGTTACCCCGGACTAGCGGGGGGGCGGGAGACCCAGTACTTC.

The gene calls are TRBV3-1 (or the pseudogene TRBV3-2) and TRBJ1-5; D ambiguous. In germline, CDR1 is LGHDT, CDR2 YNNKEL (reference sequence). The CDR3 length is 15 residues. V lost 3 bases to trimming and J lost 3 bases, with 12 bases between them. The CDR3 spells CASSQGTGDNQPQHF. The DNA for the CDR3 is TGTGCCAGCAGCCAGGGTACCGGGGACAATCAGCCCCAGCATTTT.

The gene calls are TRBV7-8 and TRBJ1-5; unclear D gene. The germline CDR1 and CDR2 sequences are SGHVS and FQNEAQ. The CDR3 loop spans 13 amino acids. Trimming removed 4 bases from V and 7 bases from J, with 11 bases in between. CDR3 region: CASSWVVEQPQHF. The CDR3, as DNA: TGTGCCAGCAGCTGGGTGGTAGAGCAGCCCCAGCATTTT.

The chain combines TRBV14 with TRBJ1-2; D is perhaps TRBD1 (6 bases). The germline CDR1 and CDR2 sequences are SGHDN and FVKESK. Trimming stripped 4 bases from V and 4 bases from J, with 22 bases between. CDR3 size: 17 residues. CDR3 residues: CASSPGRTDSAGYGYTF. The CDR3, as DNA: TGTGCCAGCAGCCCAGGACGGACAGATTCAGCTGGCTATGGCTACACCTTC. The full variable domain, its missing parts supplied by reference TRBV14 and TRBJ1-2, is EAGVTQFPSHSVIEKGQTVTLRCDPISGHDNLYWYRRVMGKEIKFLLHFVKESKQDESGMPNNRFLAERTGGTYSTLKVQPAELEDSGVYFCASSPGRTDSAGYGYTFGSGTRLTVV.

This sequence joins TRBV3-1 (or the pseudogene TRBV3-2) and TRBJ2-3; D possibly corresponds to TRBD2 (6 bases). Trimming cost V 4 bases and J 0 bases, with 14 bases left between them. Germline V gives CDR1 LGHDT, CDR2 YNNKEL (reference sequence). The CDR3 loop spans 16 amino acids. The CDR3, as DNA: TGTGCCAGCAGCCCTCCTAAGGGGACTAGCACAGATACGCAGTATTTT. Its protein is CASSPPKGTSTDTQYF.

CDR3 DNA sequence: TGCGCCAGCAGCCCCAGCGGGGGGCACCTCTCGGAGACCCAGTACTTC. This codes for CASSPSGGHLSETQYF. The chain links TRBV5-1 to TRBJ2-5; 9 bases line up with TRBD2. The CDR3 totals 16 residues. Germline CDR1 SGHRS, CDR2 YFSETQ. V trimming: 4 bases; J trimming: 5 bases; junction bases outside the gene matches: 12.

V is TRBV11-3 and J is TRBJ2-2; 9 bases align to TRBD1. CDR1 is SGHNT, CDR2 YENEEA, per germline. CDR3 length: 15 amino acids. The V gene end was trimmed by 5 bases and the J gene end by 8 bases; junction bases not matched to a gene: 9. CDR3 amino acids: CASSPGTGRTGELFF. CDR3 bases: TGTGCCAGCAGCCCCGGGACAGGGCGAACGGGGGAGCTGTTTTTT.